These T cell receptor beta chains were read from a single sample in a study of shared clonotypes between healthy human individuals. Profiling relied on immunoSEQ multiplex PCR, and the TCRdb table lists in-frame clones only, not all of them. The data show approximately 980,000 clones, approximately 80% seen once. Sequencing was carried out using memory CD4+ T cells sorted from blood. Receptor source: a man in his late teens or twenties in good health. Each CDR3 is given with its conserved first and last residue. Rows give clone size only sometimes, using once, few, many, or a class for an expanded clone.

abundance	v_gene	j_gene	CDR3aa
.	TRBV9	TRBJ1-4	CASSARQGGTNEKLFF
.	TRBV19	TRBJ1-5	CATQGGGLSNQPQHF
.	TRBV6-1	TRBJ2-1	CASSRGRSYNEQFF
.	TRBV5-1	TRBJ1-6	CASSIQGSPLHF
.	TRBV7-9	TRBJ2-6	CASSAGQTGANVLTF
.	TRBV2	TRBJ1-2	CASSEEGLGYGYTF
.	TRBV11-2	TRBJ1-2	CASSLERTGDGYTF
once	TRBV19	TRBJ2-7	CASSPTDRSSYEQYF
.	TRBV11-2	TRBJ2-3	CASSESTGNTQYF
once	TRBV6-5	TRBJ1-6	CASSFDGQGNSPLHF
.	TRBV28	TRBJ2-7	CASSSHGSLYEQYF
.	TRBV7-2	TRBJ1-6	CASSSEATESNSPLHF
.	TRBV10-3	TRBJ1-6	CAIRAQNSPLHF
.	TRBV6-1	TRBJ1-1	CASSERDVGNTEAFF
once	TRBV25-1	TRBJ1-4	CASSELGPDLTNEKLFF
.	TRBV2	TRBJ2-3	CASSENRDTQYF
.	TRBV28	TRBJ2-3	CASSFVSGVGTSTDTQYF
.	TRBV18	TRBJ2-3	CASSPSSGGAVTQYF
many	TRBV11-2	TRBJ1-2	CASSLGSHPSVYGYTF
.	TRBV2	TRBJ1-1	CASSSQGVMNTEAFF
.	TRBV5-4	TRBJ1-4	CASSQDRGLLTNEKLFF
.	TRBV7-9	TRBJ1-3	CASSLGQGYTIYF
.	TRBV6-1	TRBJ2-7	CASSVGHYEQYF
.	TRBV7-9	TRBJ2-7	CASSLGGLSYEQYF
.	TRBV9	TRBJ1-2	CASSVDGYGYTF
few	TRBV1	TRBJ2-6	CTSSQDEASGANVLTF
.	TRBV2	TRBJ2-7	CASRAAMVSGALAHEQYF
.	TRBV28	TRBJ2-5	CASSLGTGKFYQETQYF
once	TRBV6-1	TRBJ1-2	CASSGLRDPEGHGYTF
few	TRBV9	TRBJ1-2	CASSVDGNYGYTF
.	TRBV6-5	TRBJ2-6	CASSYAGSGANVLTF
.	TRBV6-6	TRBJ2-7	CASSSSGQSYEQYF
.	TRBV5-1	TRBJ2-7	CASSPGTGSVHEQYF
.	TRBV27	TRBJ1-1	CASSLSGVLSTEAFF
.	TRBV19	TRBJ2-2	CASTAVKGDTGELFF
.	TRBV4-1	TRBJ1-1	CASSQADRNTEAFF
.	TRBV5-1	TRBJ2-5	CASRSSGGAETQYF
once	TRBV9	TRBJ2-3	CASSVIATDTQYF
.	TRBV4-2	TRBJ1-5	CASSQETGGNQPQHF
.	TRBV18	TRBJ1-5	CASSQAGQGSNQPQHF
once	TRBV18	TRBJ1-1	CASSPMNTEAFF
.	TRBV19	TRBJ2-1	CASPGLVSPEQFF
.	TRBV25-1	TRBJ2-4	CASSEERVLAKNIQYF
.	TRBV4-1	TRBJ2-7	CASSQGGGKSSYEQYF
once	TRBV7-9	TRBJ2-2	CASSLARTGLISGELFF
.	TRBV6-6	TRBJ2-3	CASRAGGSTDTQYF
.	TRBV11-2	TRBJ2-7	CASSLDLQVGYEQYF
once	TRBV30	TRBJ2-6	CAWGILGQGVLTF
.	TRBV19	TRBJ2-3	CASSPVGSSTDTQYF
.	TRBV30	TRBJ2-7	CAWSVRGGDRWYEQYF
.	TRBV5-6	TRBJ2-3	CASRGRAVVTDTQYF
.	TRBV6-5	TRBJ1-2	CASREQGAGGYTF